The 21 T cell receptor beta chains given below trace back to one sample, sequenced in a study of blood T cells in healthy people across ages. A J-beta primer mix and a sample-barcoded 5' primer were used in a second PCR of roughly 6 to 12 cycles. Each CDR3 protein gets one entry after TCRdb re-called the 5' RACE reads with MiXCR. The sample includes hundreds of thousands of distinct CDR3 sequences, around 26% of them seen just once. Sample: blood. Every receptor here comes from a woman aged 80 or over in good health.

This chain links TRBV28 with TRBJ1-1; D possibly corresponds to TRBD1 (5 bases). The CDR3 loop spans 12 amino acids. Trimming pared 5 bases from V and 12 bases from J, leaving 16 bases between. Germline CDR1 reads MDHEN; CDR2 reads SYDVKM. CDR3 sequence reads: CASSEMDTHPFF. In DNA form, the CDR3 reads TGTGCCAGCAGTGAGATGGACACCCACCCTTTCTTT.

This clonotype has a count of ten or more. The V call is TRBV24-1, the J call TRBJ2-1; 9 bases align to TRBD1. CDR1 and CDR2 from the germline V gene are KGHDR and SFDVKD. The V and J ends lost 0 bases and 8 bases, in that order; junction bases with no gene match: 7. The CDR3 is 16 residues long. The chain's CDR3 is CATSDLLGTGTHEQFF. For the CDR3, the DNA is TGTGCCACCAGTGATTTGCTTGGGACAGGGACCCATGAGCAGTTCTTC.

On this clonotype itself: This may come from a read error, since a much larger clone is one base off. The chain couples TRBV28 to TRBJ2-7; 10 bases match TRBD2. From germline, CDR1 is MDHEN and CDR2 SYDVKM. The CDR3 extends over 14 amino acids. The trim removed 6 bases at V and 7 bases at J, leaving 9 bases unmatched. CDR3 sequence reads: CASRSAGGSNEQYF. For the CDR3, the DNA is TGTGCCAGCAGATCAGCGGGGGGGTCCAATGAGCAGTACTTC.

The CDR3 bases are TGTGCCAGCAGTGACCCGAAGGGGGCAGGCACTGAAGCTTTCTTT. Translated: CASSDPKGAGTEAFF. The chain has TRBV25-1 and TRBJ1-1; 7 nucleotides line up with TRBD1. CDR1 is MGHDK, CDR2 SYGVNS, per germline. V lost 3 bases and J lost 4; bases outside the gene matches: 8. The CDR3 runs 15 residues.

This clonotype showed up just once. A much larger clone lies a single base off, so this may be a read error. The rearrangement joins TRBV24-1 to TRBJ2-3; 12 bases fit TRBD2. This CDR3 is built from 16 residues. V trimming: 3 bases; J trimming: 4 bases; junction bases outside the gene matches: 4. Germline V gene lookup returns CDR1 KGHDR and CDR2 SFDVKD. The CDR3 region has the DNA TGTGCCACCAGTGATGAGGCTAGCGGGGGGGCAGATACGCAGTATTTT. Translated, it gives CATSDEASGGADTQYF.

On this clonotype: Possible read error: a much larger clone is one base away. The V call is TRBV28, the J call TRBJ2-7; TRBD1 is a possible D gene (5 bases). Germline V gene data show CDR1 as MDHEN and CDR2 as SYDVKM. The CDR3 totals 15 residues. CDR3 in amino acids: CASGFGRTISYEQYF. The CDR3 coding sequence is TGTGCCAGCGGTTTCGGCCGGACAATCTCCTACGAGCAGTACTTC. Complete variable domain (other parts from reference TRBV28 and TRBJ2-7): DVKVTQSSRYLVKRTGEKVFLECVQDMDHENMFWYRQDPGLGLRLIYFSYDVKMKEKGDIPEGYSVSREKKERFSLILESASTNQTSMYLCASGFGRTISYEQYFGPGTRLTVT.

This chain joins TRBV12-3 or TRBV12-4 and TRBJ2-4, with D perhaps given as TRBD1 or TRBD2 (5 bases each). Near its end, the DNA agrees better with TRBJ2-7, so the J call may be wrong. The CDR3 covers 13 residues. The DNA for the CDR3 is TGTGCCAGCAGGGGGGACCTCGCCTACGAGCAGTACTTC. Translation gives CASRGDLAYEQYF.

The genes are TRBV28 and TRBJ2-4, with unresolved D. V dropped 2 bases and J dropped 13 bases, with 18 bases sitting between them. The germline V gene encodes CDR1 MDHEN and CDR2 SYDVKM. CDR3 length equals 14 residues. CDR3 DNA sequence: TGTGCCAGCAGTTTAGGGCAAAAGTACAATGAGCAGTACTTC. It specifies CASSLGQKYNEQYF.

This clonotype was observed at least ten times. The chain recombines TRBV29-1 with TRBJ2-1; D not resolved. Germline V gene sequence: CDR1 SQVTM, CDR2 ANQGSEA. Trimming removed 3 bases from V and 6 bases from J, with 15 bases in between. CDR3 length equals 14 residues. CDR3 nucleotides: TGCAGCGTTGAGGGTAGCTCCTCGGGCAATGAGCAGTTCTTC. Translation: CSVEGSSSGNEQFF.

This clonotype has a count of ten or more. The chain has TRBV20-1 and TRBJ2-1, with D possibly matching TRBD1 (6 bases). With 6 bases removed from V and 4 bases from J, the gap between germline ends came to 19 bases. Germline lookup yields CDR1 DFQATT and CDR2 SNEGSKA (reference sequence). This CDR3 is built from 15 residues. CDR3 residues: CSAIRGQGKYNEQFF. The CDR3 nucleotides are TGCAGTGCGATCAGAGGGCAGGGGAAGTACAATGAGCAGTTCTTC.

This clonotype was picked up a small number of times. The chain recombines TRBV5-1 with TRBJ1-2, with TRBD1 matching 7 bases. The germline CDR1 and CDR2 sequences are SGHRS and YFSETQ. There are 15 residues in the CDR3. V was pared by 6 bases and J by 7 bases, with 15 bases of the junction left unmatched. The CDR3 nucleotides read TGCGCCAGCATCCCCGGTGAAGGGGGCAAGGGTGGCTACACCTTC. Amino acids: CASIPGEGGKGGYTF.

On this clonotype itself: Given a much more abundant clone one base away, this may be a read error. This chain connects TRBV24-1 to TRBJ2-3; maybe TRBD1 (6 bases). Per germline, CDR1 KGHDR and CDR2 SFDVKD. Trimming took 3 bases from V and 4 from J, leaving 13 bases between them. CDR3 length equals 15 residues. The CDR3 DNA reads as TGTGCCACCAGTGATCCTAGGACAGTAGCAGATACGCAGTATTTT. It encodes CATSDPRTVADTQYF.

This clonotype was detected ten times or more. The CDR3 coding sequence is TGTGCCAGCAGTCCGGGACGGCCTGACACCGGGGAGCTGTTTTTT. Protein sequence: CASSPGRPDTGELFF. This chain connects TRBV6-5 to TRBJ2-2, with D tentatively TRBD1 or TRBD2 (5 bases each). V was pared by 5 bases and J by 3 bases, with 13 bases between. The CDR3 runs 15 residues. CDR1 is MNHEY, CDR2 SVGAGI, per germline.

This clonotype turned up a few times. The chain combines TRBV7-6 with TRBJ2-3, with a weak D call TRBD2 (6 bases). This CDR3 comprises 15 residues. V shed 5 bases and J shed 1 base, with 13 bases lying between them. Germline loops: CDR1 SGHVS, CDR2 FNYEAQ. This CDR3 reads CASSPGSLRTDTQYF. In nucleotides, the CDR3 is TGTGCCAGCAGCCCCGGGAGTCTACGCACAGATACGCAGTATTTT.

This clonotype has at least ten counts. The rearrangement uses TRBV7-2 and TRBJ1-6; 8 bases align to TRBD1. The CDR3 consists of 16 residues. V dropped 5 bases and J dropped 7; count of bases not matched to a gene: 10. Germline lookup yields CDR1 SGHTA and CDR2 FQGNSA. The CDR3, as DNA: TGTGCCAGCAGCCTCAGGGGGCAATCGGGAAATTCACCCCTCCACTTT. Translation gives CASSLRGQSGNSPLHF.

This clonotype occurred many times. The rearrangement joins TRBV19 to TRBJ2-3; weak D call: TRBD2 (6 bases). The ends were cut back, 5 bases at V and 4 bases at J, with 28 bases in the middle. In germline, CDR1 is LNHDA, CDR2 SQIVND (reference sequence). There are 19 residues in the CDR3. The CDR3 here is CASSPPPYGRTNKADTQYF. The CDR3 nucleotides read TGTGCCAGTAGTCCACCTCCGTACGGGAGAACGAATAAGGCAGATACGCAGTATTTT.

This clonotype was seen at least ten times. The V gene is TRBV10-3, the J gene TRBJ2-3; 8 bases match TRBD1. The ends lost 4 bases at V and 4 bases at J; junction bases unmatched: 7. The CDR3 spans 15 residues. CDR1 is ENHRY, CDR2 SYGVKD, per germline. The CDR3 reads CAISAATGGSDTQYF. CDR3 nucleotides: TGTGCCATCAGTGCGGCTACAGGGGGGTCAGATACGCAGTATTTT.

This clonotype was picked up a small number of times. The CDR3 spells CASSPPRGAGTGELFF. CDR3 nucleotides: TGTGCCAGCAGCCCACCCCGGGGCGCGGGAACCGGGGAGCTGTTTTTT. The chain joins TRBV7-2 to TRBJ2-2; D possibly corresponds to TRBD2 (6 bases). This CDR3 comprises 16 residues. V lost 5 bases and J lost 5, with 18 bases in between. Germline V gene sequence: CDR1 SGHTA, CDR2 FQGNSA. The full variable domain, completed using reference TRBV7-2 and TRBJ2-2, is GAGVSQSPSNKVTEKGKDVELRCDPISGHTALYWYRQSLGQGLEFLIYFQGNSAPDKSGLPSDRFSAERTGGSVSTLTIQRTQQEDSAVYLCASSPPRGAGTGELFFGEGSRLTVL.

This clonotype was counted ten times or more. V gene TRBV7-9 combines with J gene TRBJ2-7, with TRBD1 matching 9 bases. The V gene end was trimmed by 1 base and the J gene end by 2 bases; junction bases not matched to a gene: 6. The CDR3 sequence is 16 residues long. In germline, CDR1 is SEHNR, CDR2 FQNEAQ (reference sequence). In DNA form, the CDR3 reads TGTGCCAGCAGCTTAGTGTCGGGACAGGGACCCTACGAGCAGTACTTC. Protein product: CASSLVSGQGPYEQYF.

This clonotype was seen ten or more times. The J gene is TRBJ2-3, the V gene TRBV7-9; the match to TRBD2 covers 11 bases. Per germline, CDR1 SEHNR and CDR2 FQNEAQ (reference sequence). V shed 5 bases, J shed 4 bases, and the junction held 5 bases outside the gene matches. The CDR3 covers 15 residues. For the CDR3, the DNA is TGTGCCAGCAGCCTCGGGACTAGCGGTTCAGATACGCAGTATTTT. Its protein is CASSLGTSGSDTQYF.

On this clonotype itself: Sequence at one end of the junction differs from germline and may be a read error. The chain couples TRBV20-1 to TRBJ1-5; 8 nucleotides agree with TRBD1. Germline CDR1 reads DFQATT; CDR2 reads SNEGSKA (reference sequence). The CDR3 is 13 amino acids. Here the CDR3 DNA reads TGCAGTGCTAAATCAGGGGGCAATCAGCTCCAGCATTTT. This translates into CSAKSGGNQLQHF.